This T cell receptor beta chain was observed in a study of cytomegalovirus exposure and HLA in healthy donors. General observations from the study: Prediction of most subjects' HLA-A and HLA-B alleles by TCR beta sequences was reportedly accurate. Later analysis suggested most CMV-associated TCR beta chains were HLA-restricted.

The PCR contained 60 Vbeta and 13 Jbeta primers. Sequenced by immunoSEQ multiplex PCR; TCRdb stores in-frame clones only, minus some. In the table there are under 100,000 clones, over 75% of which are singletons. The ends were cut back, 5 bases at V and 0 bases at J, with 7 bases in the middle. CDR3 length: 13 amino acids. Germline CDR1 MNHEY, CDR2 SMNVEV (reference sequence). This clone appeared a few times. Its target is not known. V gene TRBV27 combines with J gene TRBJ1-1; D gene unclear. This TCR derives from a human donor in good health. The sequenced material came from PBMCs. CDR3 sequence (DNA): TGTGCCAGCAGTCCGGTCCTGAACACTGAAGCTTTCTTT. Translated, it gives CASSPVLNTEAFF.